The text below deals with one T cell receptor beta chain. These data come from a study of T cell clonotyping in hematopoietic cell transplantation. With 3 bases removed from V and 5 bases from J, the gap between germline ends came to 8 bases. This CDR3 region has 13 residues. The germline V gene encodes CDR1 GTSNPN and CDR2 SVGIG (reference sequence). Recipient blood drawn about 28 days pretransplant and days 30, 100, 180 after. Here immunoSEQ multiplex PCR was the method, and the copy in TCRdb shows in-frame clones only, minus some. This repertoire shows approximately 13,000 clones, approximately 80% found once; its top ten account for approximately 6%.

This TCR was recovered from a female patient aged 40 to 50 who had an allogeneic stem cell transplant from a related donor, so T cells may come from the graft donor. Some clones in this sample may be carry-over from other donors' samples. The V call is TRBV30, the J call TRBJ1-6; D is undetermined. The sequences come from PBMCs, collected 100 days after allogeneic stem cell transplant. The CDR3, as DNA: TGTGCCTGGAGCCAGGCTGATAATTCACCCCTCCACTTT. The encoded protein is CAWSQADNSPLHF.